Following are 26 T cell receptor beta chains from one sample sequenced in a study of OX40 agonist ivuxolimab in advanced cancers. The library was made by the immunoSEQ multiplex PCR assay. This is the immuneACCESS table as TCRdb keeps it, with only in-frame sequences that have V and J called. A part of the clones is gone; compared with another copy, unresolved V genes explain less than half, and the rest is unexplained. For this sample the table gives 60,000 or so clones, of which approximately 87% were detected only once. Approximately 5% of the sample lies in the top ten. Sequencing was performed on CD4+ or CD8+ T cells sorted from blood, taken in a trial of the OX40 agonist ivuxolimab. These TCRs come from an adult with an advanced solid tumor such as melanoma, head and neck, liver or kidney cancer.

The V gene is TRBV18, the J gene TRBJ1-4; 8 bases are a match to TRBD1. CDR3 size: 16 residues. Germline V gene data show CDR1 as KGHSH and CDR2 as LQKENI. V shed 2 bases and J 7 bases; nucleotides not matched to a gene: 9. CDR3 loop: CASSPSGQGEGEKLFF. The CDR3 DNA reads TGTGCCAGCTCACCATCCGGACAGGGCGAGGGTGAAAAACTGTTTTTT.

The chain employs TRBV28 and TRBJ2-1; 10 bases are a match to TRBD2. CDR3 length: 15 amino acids. CDR1 and CDR2 from the germline V gene are MDHEN and SYDVKM. After removal of 7 bases from V and 5 bases from J, the junction contained 8 bases not matched to a gene. Here the CDR3 DNA reads TGTGCCAGCAAAAAGGGACTAGCGATTAACAATGAGCAGTTCTTC. It is translated as CASKKGLAINNEQFF.

The CDR3 region is CAIRSRVSYEQYF. Here the CDR3 DNA reads TGTGCGATACGAAGCAGAGTCTCCTACGAGCAGTACTTC. The gene calls are TRBV7-9 and TRBJ2-7; D not resolved. Germline CDR1 is SEHNR and CDR2 is FQNEAQ (reference sequence). The CDR3 contains 13 residues.

The CDR3 coding sequence is TGTGCCAGCACCCGTAACGCGGGCTCCTACGAGCAGTACTTC. Its translation: CASTRNAGSYEQYF. V gene TRBV7-6 combines with J gene TRBJ2-7; D perhaps matches TRBD2 (5 bases). CDR1 SGHVS and CDR2 FNYEAQ come from the germline V gene. The V and J ends lost 7 bases and 0 bases respectively, with 13 bases between them. This CDR3 is 14 amino acids long.

The chain couples TRBV18 to TRBJ2-2, with unresolved D. V lost 4 bases, J lost 3 bases, and 15 bases lay in between. The CDR3 runs 16 residues. Germline V gives CDR1 KGHSH, CDR2 LQKENI. CDR3 in amino acids: CASSLSLTKHTGELFF. CDR3 bases: TGTGCCAGCTCACTCAGCTTAACTAAACACACCGGGGAGCTGTTTTTT.

This chain uses TRBV13 with TRBJ1-1; D is unclear. Germline V gives CDR1 PRHDT, CDR2 FYEKMQ (reference sequence). The V end was cut by 3 bases, the J end by 0 bases, with 14 bases between. The CDR3 spans 16 residues. CDR3 nucleotide sequence: TGTGCCAGCAGCTTGGGCTCGGATTTCATGAACACTGAAGCTTTCTTT. Residues: CASSLGSDFMNTEAFF.

This clone was picked up a small number of times. Here the CDR3 reads CASSLDGNLNYGYTF. The CDR3 DNA reads as TGTGCCAGCTCATTGGACGGCAACCTTAACTATGGCTACACCTTC. The genes are TRBV18 and TRBJ1-2; D remains unclear. The CDR3 covers 15 residues. Trimming took off 5 bases at V and 1 base at J, with 14 bases between the two ends. Looked up from germline, CDR1 is KGHSH and CDR2 is LQKENI.

The rearrangement links TRBV4-1 to TRBJ2-7; the D is unclear. The CDR3 is made up of 15 amino acids. Trimming removed 0 bases from V and 2 bases from J, with 11 bases in between. CDR1 MGHRA and CDR2 YSYEKL come from the germline V gene. The CDR3 sequence: CASSQDDGFTYEQYF. In DNA, the CDR3 is TGCGCCAGCAGCCAAGACGACGGTTTTACCTACGAGCAGTACTTC.

The rearrangement links TRBV5-6 to TRBJ2-7; D assignment may be TRBD1 or TRBD2 (6 bases each). Germline CDR1 and CDR2: SGHDT and YYEEEE. This CDR3 is 14 amino acids long. Trimming shortened V by 0 bases and J by 5 bases, and 12 bases separated the two germline ends. CDR3: CASSLVGGGHEQYF. The CDR3 DNA follows: TGTGCCAGCAGCTTGGTCGGGGGCGGCCACGAGCAGTACTTC.

The rearrangement joins TRBV4-1 to TRBJ2-2, with D tentatively TRBD2 (6 bases). The V end was cut by 4 bases, the J end by 7 bases, with 10 bases between. The CDR3 runs 13 residues. Germline V gene lookup returns CDR1 MGHRA and CDR2 YSYEKL. The CDR3 nucleotides read TGCGCCAGCAGCCCAACCGGGGGCGGGGAGCTGTTTTTT. This encodes CASSPTGGGELFF.

V and J are TRBV14 and TRBJ2-7; TRBD1 matches 8 bases. The germline V gene has CDR1 SGHDN and CDR2 FVKESK. The CDR3 runs 12 residues. Trimming removed 8 bases from V and 3 bases from J; junction bases left unmatched: 3. The CDR3: CASRGQDYEQYF. The CDR3 nucleotides are TGTGCCAGCCGGGGACAGGACTACGAGCAGTACTTC.

This chain uses TRBV10-3 with TRBJ1-6, with D perhaps matching TRBD1 (5 bases). This CDR3 has 13 amino acids. Trimming removed 5 bases from V and 6 bases from J, with 8 bases in between. CDR1 is ENHRY and CDR2 is SYGVKD in the germline V gene. The CDR3, as DNA: TGTGCCATCAGTCGGGACGCTAATTCACCCCTCCACTTT. This translates into CAISRDANSPLHF.

The chain recombines TRBV15 with TRBJ2-5, with TRBD2 matching over 15 bases. Trimming at V came to 1 base and at J to 4 bases, leaving 1 base not matched to a gene. Germline V gives CDR1 LNHNV, CDR2 YYDKDF (reference sequence). The CDR3 runs to 16 residues. CDR3 in DNA: TGTGCCACCAGCAGAGCGGGACTAGCGGGAGGAGAGACCCAGTACTTC. Protein product: CATSRAGLAGGETQYF.

The chain links TRBV15 to TRBJ2-1; D remains unclear. Germline values: CDR1 LNHNV, CDR2 YYDKDF (reference sequence). The CDR3 length is 11 residues. The V end lost 3 bases, the J end lost 4 bases, and 1 base lay between the germline ends. CDR3 loop: CATSRYNEQFF. CDR3 DNA: TGTGCCACCAGCAGGTACAATGAGCAGTTCTTC.

This chain links TRBV2 with TRBJ1-1; tentatively, D is TRBD1 (6 bases). Germline CDR1 is SNHLY and CDR2 is FYNNEI. This CDR3 comprises 15 residues. Trimming took off 1 base at V and 2 bases at J, with 11 bases between the two ends. The CDR3 here is CASSEVGGANTEAFF. The CDR3 region has the DNA TGTGCCAGCAGTGAAGTTGGGGGGGCTAACACTGAAGCTTTCTTT.

The J gene is TRBJ2-7, the V gene TRBV6-6, with no clear D. Trimming removed 4 bases at V and 4 bases at J, with 8 bases between. This CDR3 comprises 12 residues. Germline lookup yields CDR1 MNHNY and CDR2 SVGAGI (reference sequence). The CDR3 protein is CASSSDRYEQYF. The CDR3 DNA follows: TGTGCCAGCAGTTCGGACCGATACGAGCAGTACTTC.

The V call is TRBV5-1, the J call TRBJ1-2; D is unresolved. Trimming removed 0 bases at V and 8 bases at J, with 17 bases between. The CDR3 consists of 15 residues. The germline gives CDR1 SGHRS, CDR2 YFSETQ. The CDR3 coding sequence is TGCGCCAGCAGCTTGGTGGAAGGAGGTCTTTACGGCTACACCTTC. It is translated as CASSLVEGGLYGYTF. Supplemented by reference TRBV5-1 and TRBJ1-2, the full variable domain reads KAGVTQTPRYLIKTRGQQVTLSCSPISGHRSVSWYQQTPGQGLQFLFEYFSETQRNKGNFPGRFSGRQFSNSRSEMNVSTLELGDSALYLCASSLVEGGLYGYTFGSGTRLTVV.

The chain recombines TRBV27 with TRBJ2-1, with D uncertain. This CDR3 has 14 amino acids. Germline-derived CDR1 and CDR2 are MNHEY and SMNVEV (reference sequence). Trimming took off 6 bases at V and 6 bases at J, with 15 bases between the two ends. CDR3 sequence (DNA): TGTGCCAGCAGCCCGAGTGGGTTGGGCAATGAGCAGTTCTTC. Protein product: CASSPSGLGNEQFF.

The chain couples TRBV5-1 to TRBJ2-4; 8 bases align to TRBD1. Per germline, CDR1 SGHRS and CDR2 YFSETQ. Trimming removed 4 bases from V and 7 bases from J; junction bases left unmatched: 4. The CDR3 covers 13 residues. In DNA form, the CDR3 reads TGCGCCAGCAGCCTGACAGGGGAGAACATTCAGTACTTC. Its protein is CASSLTGENIQYF. The whole variable domain, filled in from reference TRBV5-1 and TRBJ2-4, reads KAGVTQTPRYLIKTRGQQVTLSCSPISGHRSVSWYQQTPGQGLQFLFEYFSETQRNKGNFPGRFSGRQFSNSRSEMNVSTLELGDSALYLCASSLTGENIQYFGAGTRLSVL.

The CDR3 DNA is TGTGCCAGCAGCCAAGCTCGGGGATACTGGACTGAAGCTTTCTTT. Protein product: CASSQARGYWTEAFF. J is TRBJ1-1 and V is TRBV14; D gene uncertain. V dropped 1 base and J dropped 5 bases, with 14 bases sitting between them. The germline gives CDR1 SGHDN, CDR2 FVKESK. This CDR3 contains 15 residues.

This sequence joins TRBV6-5 and TRBJ2-2; D remains unclear. The CDR3 has 16 residues. CDR1 is MNHEY and CDR2 is SVGAGI in the germline V gene. Trimming took off 0 bases at V and 4 bases at J, with 12 bases between the two ends. The DNA of the CDR3 is TGTGCCAGCAGTTACTCGCTACAGTCGGGCACCGGGGAGCTGTTTTTT. It yields the protein CASSYSLQSGTGELFF.

V is TRBV30 and J is TRBJ2-3; D remains ambiguous. V lost 1 base, J lost 4 bases, and 9 bases lay in between. This CDR3 is built from 13 residues. The germline CDR1 and CDR2 sequences are GTSNPN and SVGIG (reference sequence). Here the CDR3 DNA reads TGTGCCTGGAGTGCCCGTTTAGCAGATACGCAGTATTTT. Amino acid sequence: CAWSARLADTQYF. Full variable domain (remainder filled in from reference TRBV30 and TRBJ2-3): SQTIHQWPATLVQPVGSPLSLECTVEGTSNPNLYWYRQAAGRGLQLLFYSVGIGQISSEVPQNLSASRPQDRQFILSSKKLLLSDSGFYLCAWSARLADTQYFGPGTRLTVL.

The gene calls are TRBV5-6 and TRBJ2-2; maybe TRBD1 (5 bases). Germline lookup yields CDR1 SGHDT and CDR2 YYEEEE. The germline V and J ends were trimmed by 1 base and 4 bases, with 20 bases remaining between them. The CDR3 is 18 residues long. This CDR3 reads CASSLWAADSLGTGELFF. DNA for the CDR3: TGTGCCAGCAGCTTGTGGGCGGCCGACAGTTTGGGCACCGGGGAGCTGTTTTTT. Variable domain in full (rest from reference TRBV5-6 and TRBJ2-2): DAGVTQSPTHLIKTRGQQVTLRCSPKSGHDTVSWYQQALGQGPQFIFQYYEEEERQRGNFPDRFSGHQFPNYSSELNVNALLLGDSALYLCASSLWAADSLGTGELFFGEGSRLTVL.

The chain combines TRBV9 with TRBJ2-7, with D perhaps TRBD2 (5 bases). Germline values: CDR1 SGDLS, CDR2 YYNGEE. The CDR3 runs to 15 residues. The V gene lost 0 bases and the J gene lost 0 bases, with 10 bases spanning the gap. In nucleotides, the CDR3 is TGTGCCAGCAGCGTAGTTAGCGCCCTCTCCTACGAGCAGTACTTC. Translated, it gives CASSVVSALSYEQYF.

This chain uses TRBV7-7 with TRBJ2-5; no clear D. V was trimmed by 4 bases and J by 5 bases, leaving 11 bases between them. Looked up from germline, CDR1 is SSHAT and CDR2 is FNYEAQ (reference sequence). The CDR3 covers 13 residues. The DNA for the CDR3 is TGTGCCAGCAGCTCGTGGGTAGGCGAGACCCAGTACTTC. Protein: CASSSWVGETQYF.

This sequence joins TRBV19 and TRBJ1-5; 9 bases fit TRBD1. Germline values: CDR1 LNHDA, CDR2 SQIVND (reference sequence). The CDR3 has 16 residues. J was trimmed by 1 base and V by 5 bases; bases with no gene match: 6. CDR3 nucleotides: TGTGCCAGTAGTTGGGGACAGGGAGTAAGCAATCAGCCCCAGCATTTT. Protein product: CASSWGQGVSNQPQHF.